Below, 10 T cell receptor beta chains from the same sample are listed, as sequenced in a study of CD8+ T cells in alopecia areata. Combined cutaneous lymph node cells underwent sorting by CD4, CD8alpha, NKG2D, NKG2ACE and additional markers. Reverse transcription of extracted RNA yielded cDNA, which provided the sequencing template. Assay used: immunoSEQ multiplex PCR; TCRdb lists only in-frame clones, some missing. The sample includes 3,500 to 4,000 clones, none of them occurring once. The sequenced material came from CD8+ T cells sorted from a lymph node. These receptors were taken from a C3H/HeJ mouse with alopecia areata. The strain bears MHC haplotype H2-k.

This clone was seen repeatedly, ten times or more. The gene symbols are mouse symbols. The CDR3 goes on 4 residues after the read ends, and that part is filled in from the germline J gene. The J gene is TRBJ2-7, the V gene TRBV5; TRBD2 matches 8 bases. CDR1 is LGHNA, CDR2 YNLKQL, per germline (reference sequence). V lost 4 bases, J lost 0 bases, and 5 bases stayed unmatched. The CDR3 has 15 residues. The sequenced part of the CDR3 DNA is TGTGCCAGCAGCCCCGTGGGGGGGAGCTCCTAT. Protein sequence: CASSPVGGSSY. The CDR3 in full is CASSPVGGSSYEQYF.

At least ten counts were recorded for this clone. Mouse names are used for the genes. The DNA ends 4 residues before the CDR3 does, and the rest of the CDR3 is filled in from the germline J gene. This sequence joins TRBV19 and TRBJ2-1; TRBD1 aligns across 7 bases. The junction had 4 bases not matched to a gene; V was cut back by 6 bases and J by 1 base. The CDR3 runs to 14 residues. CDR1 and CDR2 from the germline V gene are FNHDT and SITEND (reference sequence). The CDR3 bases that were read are TGTGCCAGCACCCGGGACAGAAACTATGCT. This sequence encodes CASTRDRNYA. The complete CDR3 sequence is CASTRDRNYAEQFF.

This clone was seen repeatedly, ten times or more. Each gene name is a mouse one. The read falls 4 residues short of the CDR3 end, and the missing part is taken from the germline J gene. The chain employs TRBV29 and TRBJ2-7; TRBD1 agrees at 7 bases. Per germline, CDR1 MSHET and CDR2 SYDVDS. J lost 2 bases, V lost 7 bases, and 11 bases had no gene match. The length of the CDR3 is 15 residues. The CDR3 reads CASTDRVGSPYEQYF. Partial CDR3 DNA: TGTGCTAGCACCGACAGGGTGGGGTCGCCCTAT.

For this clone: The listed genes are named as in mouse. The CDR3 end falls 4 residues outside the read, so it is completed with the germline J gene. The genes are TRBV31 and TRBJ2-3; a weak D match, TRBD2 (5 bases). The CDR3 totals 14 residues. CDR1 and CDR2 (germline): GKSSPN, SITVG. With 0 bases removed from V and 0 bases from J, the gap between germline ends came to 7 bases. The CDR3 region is CAWSLWGSAETLYF. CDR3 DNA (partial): TGTGCCTGGAGTCTTTGGGGTAGTGCAGAA.

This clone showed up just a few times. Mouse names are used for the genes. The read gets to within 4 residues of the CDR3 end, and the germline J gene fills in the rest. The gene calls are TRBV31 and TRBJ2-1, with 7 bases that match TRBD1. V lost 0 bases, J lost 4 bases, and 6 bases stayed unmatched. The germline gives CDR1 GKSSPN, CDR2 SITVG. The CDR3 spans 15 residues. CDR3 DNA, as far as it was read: TGTGCCTGGAGTCTAGGGACAGAAAAATATGCT. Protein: CAWSLGTEKYA. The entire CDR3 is CAWSLGTEKYAEQFF.

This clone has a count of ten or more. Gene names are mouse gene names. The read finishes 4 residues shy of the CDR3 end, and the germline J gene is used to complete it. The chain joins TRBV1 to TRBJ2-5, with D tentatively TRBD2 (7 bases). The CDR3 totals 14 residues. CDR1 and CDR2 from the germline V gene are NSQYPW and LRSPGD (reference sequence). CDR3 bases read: TGCACCTGCAGTGCTTTAGGGGGGGGAGAC. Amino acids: CTCSALGGGD. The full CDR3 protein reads CTCSALGGGDTQYF.

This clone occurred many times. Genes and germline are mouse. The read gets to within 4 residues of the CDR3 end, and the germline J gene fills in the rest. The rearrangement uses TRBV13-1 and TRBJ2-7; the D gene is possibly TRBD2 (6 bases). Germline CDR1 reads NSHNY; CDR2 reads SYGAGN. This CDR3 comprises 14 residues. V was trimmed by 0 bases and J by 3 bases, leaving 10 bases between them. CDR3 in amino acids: CASSDEIGGYEQYF. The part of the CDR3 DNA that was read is TGTGCCAGCAGTGATGAGATTGGGGGCTAT.

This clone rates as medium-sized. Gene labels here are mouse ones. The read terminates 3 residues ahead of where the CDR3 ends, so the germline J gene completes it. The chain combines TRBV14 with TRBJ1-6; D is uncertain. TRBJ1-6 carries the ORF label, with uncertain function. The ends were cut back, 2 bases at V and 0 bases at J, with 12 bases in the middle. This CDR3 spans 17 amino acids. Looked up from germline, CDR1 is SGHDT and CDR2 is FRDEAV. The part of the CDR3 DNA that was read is TGTGCCAGCAGTTTAAATGGTCCGAATTCCTATAATTCGCCC. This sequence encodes CASSLNGPNSYNSP. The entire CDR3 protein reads CASSLNGPNSYNSPLYF.

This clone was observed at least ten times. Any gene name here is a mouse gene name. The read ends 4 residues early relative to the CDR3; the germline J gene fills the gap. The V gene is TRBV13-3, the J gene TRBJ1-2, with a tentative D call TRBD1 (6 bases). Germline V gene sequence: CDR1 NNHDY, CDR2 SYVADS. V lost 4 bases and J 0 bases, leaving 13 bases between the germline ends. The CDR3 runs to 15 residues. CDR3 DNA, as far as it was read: TGTGCCAGCAGTCAGGGGAGGGGAACAAACTCC. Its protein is CASSQGRGTNS. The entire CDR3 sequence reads CASSQGRGTNSDYTF.

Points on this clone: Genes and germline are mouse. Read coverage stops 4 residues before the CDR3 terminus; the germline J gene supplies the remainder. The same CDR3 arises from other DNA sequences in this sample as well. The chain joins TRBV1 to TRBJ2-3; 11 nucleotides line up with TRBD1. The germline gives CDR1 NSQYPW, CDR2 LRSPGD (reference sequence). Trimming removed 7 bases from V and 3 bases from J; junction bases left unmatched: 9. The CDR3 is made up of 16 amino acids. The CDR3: CTCTPGQGGRAETLYF. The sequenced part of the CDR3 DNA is TGCACCTGCACCCCGGGACAGGGGGGGAGGGCAGAA.